This is a list of T cell receptor beta chains from one sample in a study of T cell responses to AZD1222 COVID-19 vaccine. This table comes from immunoSEQ multiplex PCR, and its TCRdb copy is limited to in-frame clones, with some not included. This sample has more than 100,000 clones, with 75% to 90% found just once. This specimen was peripheral blood, taken on day 0 of AZD1222 vaccination. These receptors all stem from an adult in good health. CDR3s include the opening cysteine and the closing phenylalanine or tryptophan. Each record gives: J gene, D gene, V gene, clone size, CDR3 DNA, CDR3 protein. A D gene is named only where the DNA matches it firmly. Clone sizes are given selectively: once, few, many, or a class where the clone is expanded.

TRBJ2-7 | - | TRBV7-9 | - | TGTGCCAGCAGCCCCCTGAGACCCAGTGGGACCGAGCAGTACTTC | CASSPLRPSGTEQYF
TRBJ2-2 | - | TRBV2 | once | TGTGCCAGCAGTGAAATTAAGGTCCTGGTGGAGATGTTTTTT | CASSEIKVLVEMFF
TRBJ1-2 | - | TRBV6-2/TRBV6-3 | - | TGTGCCAGCAGGCCTCTTGGGGGGGAAAACTATGGCTACACCTTC | CASRPLGGENYGYTF
TRBJ2-1 | TRBD2 | TRBV18 | - | TGTGCCAGCTCACCAGTTACTAGCGGGTACAATGAGCAGTTCTTC | CASSPVTSGYNEQFF
TRBJ1-1 | - | TRBV5-4 | - | TGTGCCAGCAGGCCGCCGGCGGGGCCCACTGAAGCTTTCTTT | CASRPPAGPTEAFF
TRBJ1-1 | - | TRBV28 | - | TGTGCCAGCATGGGGACGGTCGACACTGAAGCTTTCTTT | CASMGTVDTEAFF
TRBJ2-2 | - | TRBV9 | few | TGTGCCAGCAGCGTAGGAGGGCCTGGGGAGCTGTTTTTT | CASSVGGPGELFF
TRBJ2-2 | TRBD1 | TRBV2 | - | TGTGCCAGCAAGACAGGGGGGAACACCGGGGAGCTGTTTTTT | CASKTGGNTGELFF
TRBJ2-1 | TRBD2 | TRBV5-4 | - | TGTGCCAGCAACCCCGGGACTAGAGTCGGCAATGAGCAGTTCTTC | CASNPGTRVGNEQFF
TRBJ2-3 | - | TRBV5-1 | few | TGCGCCAGCAGGAAGGGCGCAGATACGCAGTATTTT | CASRKGADTQYF
TRBJ1-5 | - | TRBV12-3/TRBV12-4 | - | TGTGCCAGCAGGCGACGGGGTCAGCCCCAGCATTTT | CASRRRGQPQHF
TRBJ2-6 | - | TRBV5-6 | - | TGTGCCAGCAGCCTGGAACATGGAGCGGGGGCCAACGTCCTGACTTTC | CASSLEHGAGANVLTF
TRBJ1-2 | - | TRBV5-4 | - | TGTGCCAGCAGCTTGGTGGATATGGGCTATGGCTACACCTTC | CASSLVDMGYGYTF
TRBJ2-1 | - | TRBV12-3/TRBV12-4 | - | TGTGCCAGCAGTCCCCCTATAAATGAGCAGTTCTTC | CASSPPINEQFF
TRBJ2-3 | - | TRBV28 | once | TGTGCCAGCAGTTTAATGGACGGAAGCACAGATACGCAGTATTTT | CASSLMDGSTDTQYF
TRBJ2-2 | TRBD2 | TRBV7-3 | - | TGTGTCACAGCGGGAGTTAGCACCGGGGAGCTGTTTTTT | CVTAGVSTGELFF
TRBJ2-1 | - | TRBV21-1 | - | TGTGCCAGCCAGGGGGGACAGCTGACCAATGAGCAGTTCTTC | CASQGGQLTNEQFF
TRBJ2-3 | TRBD2 | TRBV7-3 | - | TGTGCCAGCAGCCCCCTGGAGGGCGGGAGGTTTATAGATACGCAGTATTTT | CASSPLEGGRFIDTQYF
TRBJ2-2 | - | TRBV5-1 | - | TGCGCCAGCAGCTCTTCACGGCCCAAGGAGCTGTTTTTT | CASSSSRPKELFF
TRBJ2-7 | TRBD2 | TRBV25-1 | - | TGTGCCAGCAGTGAATGGGGGGATAGCGGGAGGGAGTACGAGCAGTACTTC | CASSEWGDSGREYEQYF
TRBJ1-2 | - | TRBV2 | once | TGTGCCAGCAGTGATGGGGGATTGTCCCTCTATGGCTACACCTTC | CASSDGGLSLYGYTF
TRBJ1-2 | - | TRBV3-1/TRBV3-2 | - | TGTGCCAGCAGCCCGGTCGCGGCCAGGGGTGGCTACACCTTC | CASSPVAARGGYTF
TRBJ1-1 | - | TRBV30 | - | TGTGCCTGGAGTGTGGACATTGGGAACACTGAAGCTTTCTTT | CAWSVDIGNTEAFF
TRBJ2-1 | - | TRBV6-1 | once | TGTGCCAGCAGTGAAAGTGCCGGGGGTGAGCAGTTCTTC | CASSESAGGEQFF
TRBJ2-1 | TRBD2 | TRBV29-1 | - | TGCAGCGGGGTAGCGGGAGCGGATGAGCAGTTCTTC | CSGVAGADEQFF
TRBJ2-2 | - | TRBV9 | once | TGTGCCAGCAGCTCTCAGCTAACAGGGGCAGCGGGGATAAACACCGGGGAGCTGTTTTTT | CASSSQLTGAAGINTGELFF
TRBJ2-2 | - | TRBV7-3 | once | TGTGCCAGCAGCCCAATCATGGCCGGGGAGCTGTTTTTT | CASSPIMAGELFF
TRBJ2-4 | - | TRBV5-1 | - | TGCGCCAGCAGCCAACCGGGACGTAAAAACATTCAGTACTTC | CASSQPGRKNIQYF
TRBJ1-6 | - | TRBV27 | - | TGTGCCAGCAGTACCCCCGGGAGGGGTAATTCACCCCTCCACTTT | CASSTPGRGNSPLHF
TRBJ2-1 | - | TRBV3-1/TRBV3-2 | - | TGTGCCAGCAGCCAGGCCCCCGAGACAGGCCCTAGGGAGCAGTTCTTC | CASSQAPETGPREQFF
TRBJ1-2 | - | TRBV5-8 | - | TGTGCCAGCAGTACCTACAGGGATGGGTATGGCTACACCTTC | CASSTYRDGYGYTF
TRBJ1-5 | - | TRBV18 | - | TGTGCCAGCACCCCCTCCGGGACCTATCAGCCCCAGCATTTT | CASTPSGTYQPQHF
TRBJ1-2 | - | TRBV3-1/TRBV3-2 | - | TGTGCCAGCAGCACCCGGGCCGGCGGCTACACCTTC | CASSTRAGGYTF
TRBJ2-3 | TRBD1 | TRBV5-8 | - | TGTGCCAGCAGCCGAACCGGACAGGGGGCAACAGATACGCAGTATTTT | CASSRTGQGATDTQYF
TRBJ2-2 | TRBD2 | TRBV4-1 | - | TGCGCCAGCAGCCTTACGGGACTAAACACCGGGGAGCTGTTTTTT | CASSLTGLNTGELFF
TRBJ1-2 | - | TRBV5-4 | - | TGTGCCAGCAGCTTTGAGCAGCTCTATGGCTACACCTTC | CASSFEQLYGYTF
TRBJ2-6 | TRBD1 | TRBV6-1 | - | TGTGCCACCAGTGAAAGACAGGGGCTCTCTGGGGCCAACGTCCTGACTTTC | CATSERQGLSGANVLTF
TRBJ1-2 | - | TRBV28 | - | TGTGCCAGCAGTTGGGTGGGAAATGGCTACACCTTC | CASSWVGNGYTF
TRBJ2-1 | - | TRBV7-5 | once | TGTGCCAGAAGCTTTCTAGCGGGAGGGCGTGATGAGCAGTTCTTC | CARSFLAGGRDEQFF
TRBJ1-2 | - | TRBV6-5 | - | TGTGCCAGCAGTCGAGCAGGGAACTATGGCTACACCTTC | CASSRAGNYGYTF
TRBJ1-1 | - | TRBV10-3 | - | TGTGCCATCGGGCCCGTTACAGGCGCGAACACTGAAGCTTTCTTT | CAIGPVTGANTEAFF
TRBJ1-5 | - | TRBV4-1 | once | TGCGCCAGCAGCCAAGACCCTGGTCCCACGCAGCCCCAGCATTTT | CASSQDPGPTQPQHF
TRBJ1-2 | - | TRBV21-1 | - | TGTGCCAGCAGCAAAGCCCCAGGTCCCAACTATGGCTACACCTTC | CASSKAPGPNYGYTF
TRBJ1-1 | TRBD1 | TRBV28 | - | TGTGCCAGCAGTGCTGCGACAGGGGGAGGGGCTGAAGCTTTCTTT | CASSAATGGGAEAFF
TRBJ2-3 | - | TRBV5-1 | - | TGCGCCAGCAGCTTCCGGGCCGTTACAGATACGCAGTATTTT | CASSFRAVTDTQYF
TRBJ2-7 | TRBD2 | TRBV30 | once | TGTGCCTGGAGTCTGGCTAGCGGAACGCCTGGCGAGCAGTACTTC | CAWSLASGTPGEQYF
TRBJ2-7 | TRBD1 | TRBV7-8 | once | TGTGCCAGCAGCTCCGGACAGGGACCGTCGTCCTACTACGAGCAGTACTTC | CASSSGQGPSSYYEQYF
TRBJ1-5 | - | TRBV19 | - | TGTGCCAGTAGTATGGGGTCGGTCAATCAGCCCCAGCATTTT | CASSMGSVNQPQHF
TRBJ2-1 | TRBD2 | TRBV30 | - | TGTGCCTGGAGTGTATCTCGGACTAGCGGGGGTGATGAGCAGTTCTTC | CAWSVSRTSGGDEQFF
TRBJ2-7 | TRBD2 | TRBV27 | - | TGTGCCAGCAGTTTTAGCCTGCAGTCTAGCGGGACCTACGAGCAGTACTTC | CASSFSLQSSGTYEQYF